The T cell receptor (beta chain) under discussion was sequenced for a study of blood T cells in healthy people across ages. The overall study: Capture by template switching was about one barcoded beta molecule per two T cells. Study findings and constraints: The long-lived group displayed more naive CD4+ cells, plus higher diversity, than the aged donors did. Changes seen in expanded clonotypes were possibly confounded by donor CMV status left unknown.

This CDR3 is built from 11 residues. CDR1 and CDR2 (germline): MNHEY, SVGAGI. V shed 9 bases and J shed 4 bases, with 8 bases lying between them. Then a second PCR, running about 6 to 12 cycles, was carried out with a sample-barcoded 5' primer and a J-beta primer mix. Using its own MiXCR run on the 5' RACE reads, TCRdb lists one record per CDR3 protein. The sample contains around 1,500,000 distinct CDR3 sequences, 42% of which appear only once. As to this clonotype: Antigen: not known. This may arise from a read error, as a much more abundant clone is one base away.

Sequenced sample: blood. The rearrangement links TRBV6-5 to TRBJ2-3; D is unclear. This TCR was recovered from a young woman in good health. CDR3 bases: TGTGCCAGGTCGACCTCAGATACGCAGTATTTT. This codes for CARSTSDTQYF.